The 6 T cell receptor beta chains reported below all come from one sample, sequenced in a study of blood T cells in healthy people across ages. With a J-beta primer mix and a sample-barcoded 5' primer, a second PCR ran about 7 to 11 cycles. TCRdb itself ran the 5' RACE reads through MiXCR, one entry per CDR3 protein. The sample contains 650,000 to 900,000 distinct CDR3 sequences, 60% to 80% of which appear only once. Material for sequencing was blood. These receptors were obtained from a man aged 30 to 45 in good health.

This chain uses TRBV6-5 with TRBJ2-1; TRBD2 might be the D (5 bases). V was trimmed by 4 bases and J by 8 bases, leaving 12 bases between them. Germline values: CDR1 MNHEY, CDR2 SVGAGI. The CDR3 has 13 residues. The CDR3 region is CASSLEGIDEQFF. The CDR3 coding sequence is TGTGCCAGCAGTTTAGAGGGAATAGATGAGCAGTTCTTC.

V is TRBV2 and J is TRBJ1-5; D remains ambiguous. Trimming stripped 8 bases from V and 6 bases from J, with 14 bases between. The CDR3 covers 13 residues. CDR1 is SNHLY, CDR2 FYNNEI, per germline. The CDR3 reads CASGKGPTQPQHF. CDR3 DNA sequence: TGTGCCAGCGGTAAGGGCCCCACTCAGCCCCAGCATTTT. Drawing the rest from reference TRBV2 and TRBJ1-5, the complete variable domain is EPEVTQTPSHQVTQMGQEVILRCVPISNHLYFYWYRQILGQKVEFLVSFYNNEISEKSEIFDDQFSVERPDGSNFTLKIRSTKLEDSAMYFCASGKGPTQPQHFGDGTRLSIL.

The chain uses TRBV20-1 and TRBJ2-3, with 7 bases that match TRBD2. The CDR3 has 15 amino acids. J lost 5 bases, V lost 6 bases, and 14 bases had no gene match. CDR1 DFQATT and CDR2 SNEGSKA come from the germline V gene (reference sequence). In DNA, the CDR3 is TGCAGTGCGGCACCGCCTAGCGGTGGGGGAGATACGCAGTATTTT. Translating it yields CSAAPPSGGGDTQYF.

About this clonotype itself: A much larger clone lies one base from this, so it may be a read error. This chain joins TRBV7-9 and TRBJ2-5; 7 bases agree with TRBD1. This CDR3 is built from 13 residues. Germline CDR1 is SEHNR and CDR2 is FQNEAQ (reference sequence). With V trimmed by 5 bases and J by 11 bases, 11 bases remained unmatched. CDR3 amino acids: CASSLDRDNEQYF. DNA for the CDR3: TGTGCCAGCAGCCTTGACAGGGATAATGAGCAGTACTTC.

V gene TRBV28 combines with J gene TRBJ2-7; D is perhaps TRBD1 or TRBD2 (5 bases each). This CDR3 has 12 residues. Germline V gene sequence: CDR1 MDHEN, CDR2 SYDVKM. The CDR3 loop reads CASGTQAYEQYF. The CDR3 DNA sequence: TGTGCTTCCGGGACGCAAGCCTACGAGCAGTACTTC.

V is TRBV19 and J is TRBJ2-1; TRBD1 might be the D (5 bases). The germline V gene encodes CDR1 LNHDA and CDR2 SQIVND (reference sequence). Trimming pared 6 bases from V and 2 bases from J, leaving 11 bases between. This CDR3 has 14 amino acids. Written as DNA, the CDR3 is TGTGCCAGTAGGTTTCAGGGTACCTACAATGAGCAGTTCTTC. Its protein product is CASRFQGTYNEQFF. Together with reference TRBV19 and TRBJ2-1, the CDR3 gives the full variable domain: DGGITQSPKYLFRKEGQNVTLSCEQNLNHDAMYWYRQDPGQGLRLIYYSQIVNDFQKGDIAEGYSVSREKKESFPLTVTSAQKNPTAFYLCASRFQGTYNEQFFGPGTRLTVL.